The 13 T cell receptor beta chains below all came from one sample that was sequenced in a study of cytomegalovirus exposure and HLA in healthy donors. PCR involved 60 Vbeta and 13 Jbeta primers. Sequencing was performed with immunoSEQ multiplex PCR; in TCRdb, only in-frame clones are kept and a portion is missing. In the table there are under 150,000 clones, 70% to 75% of which are singletons. Input material: PBMCs. All receptors come from a man aged 25 to 45 in good health and CMV-seronegative.

The V and J genes are TRBV30 and TRBJ2-1; 8 positions match TRBD2. The junction had 15 bases not matched to a gene; V was cut back by 3 bases and J by 14 bases. The CDR3 is 14 amino acids. Per the germline V gene, CDR1 is GTSNPN and CDR2 is SVGIG (reference sequence). The DNA of the CDR3 is TGTGCCTGGAGGCCACGCGGACTAGCCGGTGAAAAGTTCTTC. It translates to CAWRPRGLAGEKFF.

The chain has TRBV4-2 and TRBJ2-6; D is unresolved. V was shortened by 4 bases and J by 2 bases, with 12 bases between the two germline ends. There are 16 residues in the CDR3. Per the germline V gene, CDR1 is LGHNA and CDR2 is YNFKEQ. This chain's CDR3 is CASSLELSPGANVLTF. The DNA of the CDR3 is TGTGCCAGCAGCCTGGAGTTGAGCCCTGGGGCCAACGTCCTGACTTTC.

The V call is TRBV7-9, the J call TRBJ2-5, with 10 bases identical to TRBD1. With 1 base clipped from V and 3 bases from J, the junction kept 2 bases outside the gene matches. Germline loops: CDR1 SEHNR, CDR2 FQNEAQ (reference sequence). CDR3 size: 15 residues. CDR3 loop: CASSLVGTGEETQYF. In DNA form, the CDR3 reads TGTGCCAGCAGCTTAGTGGGGACAGGGGAAGAGACCCAGTACTTC.

V is TRBV15 and J is TRBJ1-5; 9 positions agree with TRBD1. The CDR3 has 17 residues. Germline V gene lookup returns CDR1 LNHNV and CDR2 YYDKDF (reference sequence). V dropped 4 bases and J dropped 1; count of bases not matched to a gene: 8. Written as DNA, the CDR3 is TGTGCCACCAGCACCCGGACAGGGGCTGGGAGCAATCAGCCCCAGCATTTT. It encodes CATSTRTGAGSNQPQHF.

The V and J genes are TRBV28 and TRBJ1-5; D may be TRBD1 (5 bases). The CDR3 totals 12 residues. Trimming cost V 6 bases and J 10 bases, with 13 bases left between them. CDR1 and CDR2 from the germline V gene are MDHEN and SYDVKM. CDR3 in amino acids: CASRGSQGPQHF. CDR3 bases: TGTGCCAGCAGGGGATCCCAGGGACCCCAGCATTTT. Supplemented by reference TRBV28 and TRBJ1-5, the full variable domain reads DVKVTQSSRYLVKRTGEKVFLECVQDMDHENMFWYRQDPGLGLRLIYFSYDVKMKEKGDIPEGYSVSREKKERFSLILESASTNQTSMYLCASRGSQGPQHFGDGTRLSIL.

The chain has TRBV27 and TRBJ2-5; maybe TRBD1 (5 bases). CDR1 is MNHEY and CDR2 is SMNVEV in the germline V gene (reference sequence). Trimming pared 0 bases from V and 5 bases from J, leaving 7 bases between. The CDR3 extends over 13 amino acids. CDR3 nucleotides: TGTGCCAGCAGTTTATCCAGGGTGGAGACCCAGTACTTC. Protein: CASSLSRVETQYF.

The CDR3 spells CASSFQGAYEQYF. The CDR3 DNA sequence: TGTGCCAGCAGTTTTCAGGGGGCCTACGAGCAGTACTTC. The chain combines TRBV28 with TRBJ2-7; 7 nucleotides agree with TRBD1. Trimming took 3 bases from V and 2 from J; bases not matched to a gene: 1. The CDR3 covers 13 residues. Germline assignment: CDR1 MDHEN and CDR2 SYDVKM.

Details on this clone: The conserved final phenylalanine or tryptophan is absent from the CDR3, which likely points to a read error. This chain uses TRBV5-6 with TRBJ2-4; 7 bases align to TRBD1. Looked up from germline, CDR1 is SGHDT and CDR2 is YYEEEE. The CDR3 runs 14 residues. Trimming cost V 5 bases and J 4 bases; bases outside gene matches: 6. The CDR3 region has the DNA TGTGCCAGCAGGGAGTACAGGGGTAAAAACATTCAGTACGTC. Protein: CASREYRGKNIQYV.

J is TRBJ2-1 and V is TRBV7-2; 8 bases align to TRBD2. The CDR3 is 16 amino acids. The trim removed 7 bases at V and 9 bases at J, leaving 17 bases unmatched. Germline CDR1 is SGHTA and CDR2 is FQGNSA. The CDR3 protein is CASNQISGKVSAEQFF. The CDR3 coding sequence is TGTGCCAGCAACCAAATTAGCGGGAAGGTGTCGGCTGAGCAGTTCTTC.

The rearrangement joins TRBV18 to TRBJ2-4; 8 bases are shared with TRBD2. Germline trimming cut 4 bases from V and 0 bases from J; bases unmatched to any gene: 5. In germline, CDR1 is KGHSH, CDR2 LQKENI. This CDR3 contains 16 residues. The CDR3 reads CASSLKRGKAKNIQYF. The CDR3 coding sequence is TGTGCCAGCTCACTAAAGCGGGGGAAAGCCAAAAACATTCAGTACTTC.

The rearrangement links TRBV6-5 to TRBJ1-1; D is ambiguous. This CDR3 has 15 amino acids. Germline assignment: CDR1 MNHEY and CDR2 SVGAGI. V gave up 4 bases and J gave up 8 bases, with 20 bases separating them. Here the CDR3 reads CASSSPVEAAKEAFF. DNA of the CDR3: TGTGCCAGCAGTTCCCCAGTGGAGGCTGCTAAAGAAGCTTTCTTT.

The rearrangement links TRBV28 to TRBJ2-1; the match to TRBD1 covers 8 bases. Per the germline V gene, CDR1 is MDHEN and CDR2 is SYDVKM. With V trimmed by 2 bases and J by 2 bases, 8 bases remained unmatched. This CDR3 region has 17 residues. CDR3 sequence reads: CASSLRTGYRTYNEQFF. CDR3 nucleotides: TGTGCCAGCAGTTTACGGACAGGGTATAGGACCTACAATGAGCAGTTCTTC.

V is TRBV4-2 and J is TRBJ2-3; TRBD2 matches 7 bases. The CDR3 contains 18 residues. From germline, CDR1 is LGHNA and CDR2 YNFKEQ. V shed 4 bases and J 1 base; nucleotides not matched to a gene: 14. This CDR3 is CASSPVVGASGGTDTQYF. Written as DNA, the CDR3 is TGTGCCAGCAGCCCGGTCGTTGGGGCTAGCGGAGGCACAGATACGCAGTATTTT.